This TCR beta chain was observed in a study of response to subunit inactivated influenza vaccine (dated by TCRdb to about 2018). Notes on the research overall: Deep quantitative profiling of the T cell receptor repertoire was used in the study to follow responses to a trivalent subunit inactivated influenza vaccine.

Concerning this clonotype: Its target antigen remains unknown. No base quality values were provided; no much bigger clone lies one nucleotide off.

Library preparation was by RT-PCR. Sequencer: Illumina HiSeq 2500. TCRdb reanalyzed the raw reads on its own, using fastp at Q25 for trimming and MiXCR for clone calling, and kept in-frame beta chains. Under each unique CDR3 protein, matching rows form one entry showing the most common genes and DNA. The sample table holds some 640,000 distinct CDR3 sequences, of which approximately 15% were seen once. 5.5% to 8% of the sample lies in the top ten. Beyond this particular receptor, the publication reports: The authors proposed that each seasonal influenza vaccination may bring in only a limited number of new T cells.

For CDR1 and CDR2, the germline V gene (reference sequence) lists LNHDA and SQIVND. V is cut by 7 bases and J by 2 bases, and the space between the germline ends is 15 bases. The cysteine opens and the phenylalanine closes a CDR3 of 14 amino acids. Kept here is only the CDR3 DNA, which spans 42 bases and is read in frame from base 1. The rearrangement joined TRBV19 to TRBJ2-7, with the D call perhaps TRBD1 or TRBD2, as 5 bases match in each case. The input for sequencing was PBMCs from blood, taken roughly 15 days before vaccination. This sequence was found in a man aged 50 to 59 who received an inactivated influenza vaccine. Donor details come from another sample of the same person, matched by shared clones. The nucleotide sequence is given as TGTGCCAGTACCCCCCGGGGCAGGACCTACGAGCAGTACTTC. It codes for CASTPRGRTYEQYF. Beyond the CDR3, the reference TRBV19 and TRBJ2-7 genes provide the residues; the full variable domain reads: DGGITQSPKYLFRKEGQNVTLSCEQNLNHDAMYWYRQDPGQGLRLIYYSQIVNDFQKGDIAEGYSVSREKKESFPLTVTSAQKNPTAFYLCASTPRGRTYEQYFGPGTRLTVT.